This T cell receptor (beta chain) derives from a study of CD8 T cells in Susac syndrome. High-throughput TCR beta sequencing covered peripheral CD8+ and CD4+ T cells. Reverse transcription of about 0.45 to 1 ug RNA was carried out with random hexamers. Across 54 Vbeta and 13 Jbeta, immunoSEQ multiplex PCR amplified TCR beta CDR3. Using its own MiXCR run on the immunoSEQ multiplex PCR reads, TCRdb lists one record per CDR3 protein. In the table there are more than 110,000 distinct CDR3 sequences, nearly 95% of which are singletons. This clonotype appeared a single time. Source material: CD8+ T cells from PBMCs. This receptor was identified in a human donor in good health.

CDR3 sequence reads: CSVWLYNEQFF. CDR3 DNA sequence: TGCAGCGTTTGGCTGTACAATGAGCAGTTCTTC. The rearrangement joins TRBV29-1 to TRBJ2-1; D remains ambiguous. CDR1 and CDR2 from the germline V gene are SQVTM and ANQGSEA. The CDR3 has 11 amino acids. Trimming left V 5 bases short and J 4 bases short, with 6 bases between.